Here is one TCR beta chain with its context. Its antigen is as yet unknown. The V segment lost 1 base and the J segment 4 bases; nucleotides outside the gene matches: 3. Germline V gives CDR1 LGHNT, CDR2 FRNRAP. The CDR3 contains 16 residues. The data derive from a study of siplizumab effects on memory and regulatory T cells. Notes on the study in general: A minor share of alloreactive clones matched unstimulated subsets.

Clones were sequenced by immunoSEQ multiplex PCR, and TCRdb holds only the in-frame ones, with some missing. Among about 94,000 clones, approximately 95% were seen once, and the ten largest hold roughly 0.3%. Sequencing was performed on non-Treg CD4+ T cells sorted from blood. This rearrangement joins TRBV12-5 to TRBJ2-3, with 12 positions matching TRBD2. The receptor comes from a human donor in good health. CDR3 bases: TGTGCTAGTGGTTTGGCTAGCGGGGGGGCTTCAGATACGCAGTATTTT. This encodes CASGLASGGASDTQYF.